This T cell receptor beta chain was captured in a study of OX40 agonist ivuxolimab in advanced cancers. This clone was seen a handful of times. Its matching antigen is unknown. The V end lost 5 bases, the J end lost 7 bases, and 12 bases lay between the germline ends. This CDR3 spans 13 amino acids. CDR1 is SGHAT and CDR2 is FQNNGV in the germline V gene. Notes on the study in general: Expanded clones tended on average to be more numerous among CD8+ T cells than CD4+.

Clones were sequenced by immunoSEQ multiplex PCR, and TCRdb holds only the in-frame ones, with some missing. The sample holds tens of thousands of clones, about 73% seen once. The receptor comes from an adult with an advanced solid tumor such as melanoma, head and neck, liver or kidney cancer. This chain connects TRBV11-2 to TRBJ1-5, with unresolved D. The sequenced sample was CD4+ or CD8+ T cells sorted from blood, obtained in a trial of the OX40 agonist ivuxolimab. CDR3 DNA sequence: TGTGCCAGCAGCCCCATGCCAGACCAGCCCCAGCATTTT. It translates to CASSPMPDQPQHF.